The 21 T cell receptor beta chains listed next were all sequenced from one sample in a study of blood T cell repertoires in COVID-19. TCRdb's table, derived via immunoSEQ multiplex PCR, lists solely in-frame clones and lacks some. Of about half a million clones listed, 80% to 90% are singletons. Sequencing input: PBMCs or T cells enriched from blood (not recorded which). Source of these receptors: a woman in her sixties or seventies who had recovered from COVID-19.

This chain uses TRBV24-1 with TRBJ1-4; 9 bases are shared with TRBD1. V lost 5 bases to trimming and J lost 5 bases; unmatched junction nucleotides: 2. Germline lookup yields CDR1 KGHDR and CDR2 SFDVKD. The CDR3 is made up of 14 amino acids. The CDR3 DNA reads TGTGCCACCAGTGTGGGACAGGGAAATGAAAAACTGTTTTTT. This encodes CATSVGQGNEKLFF.

The gene calls are TRBV7-6 and TRBJ1-4; D gene unclear. V was shortened by 1 base and J by 4 bases, with 7 bases between the two germline ends. Germline lookup yields CDR1 SGHVS and CDR2 FNYEAQ. The CDR3 extends over 14 amino acids. DNA of the CDR3: TGTGCCAGCAGCTTAGATCGGTTTAATGAAAAACTGTTTTTT. Translation: CASSLDRFNEKLFF.

The chain joins TRBV29-1 to TRBJ1-1, with D unclear. Germline V gene data show CDR1 as SQVTM and CDR2 as ANQGSEA. V was cut by 6 bases and J by 1 base, with 18 bases left in between. This CDR3 is 15 amino acids long. The CDR3 is CSVPLGRAKNTEAFF. In nucleotides, the CDR3 is TGCAGCGTCCCCCTCGGGCGGGCTAAGAACACTGAAGCTTTCTTT.

The V and J genes are TRBV5-1 and TRBJ2-1; 8 bases are a match to TRBD1. The junction had 7 bases not matched to a gene; V was cut back by 5 bases and J by 9 bases. Germline V gene sequence: CDR1 SGHRS, CDR2 YFSETQ. The length of the CDR3 is 13 residues. The CDR3 loop reads CASSTDRDGEQFF. CDR3 DNA: TGCGCCAGCAGTACGGACAGGGACGGTGAGCAGTTCTTC. The full variable domain, rest sourced from reference TRBV5-1 and TRBJ2-1, is KAGVTQTPRYLIKTRGQQVTLSCSPISGHRSVSWYQQTPGQGLQFLFEYFSETQRNKGNFPGRFSGRQFSNSRSEMNVSTLELGDSALYLCASSTDRDGEQFFGPGTRLTVL.

The chain joins TRBV11-2 to TRBJ1-1; 9 bases are a match to TRBD1. The length of the CDR3 is 14 residues. V gave up 1 base and J gave up 10 bases; unmatched junction bases: 7. Germline CDR1 and CDR2: SGHAT and FQNNGV. The chain's CDR3 is CASSLGTGARVAFF. The CDR3 nucleotides are TGTGCCAGCAGCTTAGGGACAGGGGCGCGAGTAGCTTTCTTT.

V and J are TRBV19 and TRBJ1-2; D unclear. The CDR3 spans 15 residues. Germline loops: CDR1 LNHDA, CDR2 SQIVND (reference sequence). V dropped 2 bases and J dropped 0 bases, with 10 bases sitting between them. The CDR3 bases are TGTGCCAGTAGTATATCAGGCCTCTCTAACTATGGCTACACCTTC. This sequence encodes CASSISGLSNYGYTF.

The J gene is TRBJ2-7, the V gene TRBV11-2; 7 positions match TRBD1. This CDR3 comprises 15 residues. Trimming cost V 1 base and J 6 bases; bases outside gene matches: 9. Germline V gene sequence: CDR1 SGHAT, CDR2 FQNNGV. The DNA for the CDR3 is TGTGCCAGCAGCTTAGGGCGAGGGGGCTGGATCGAGCAGTACGTC. Amino acids: CASSLGRGGWIEQYV.

J is TRBJ2-7 and V is TRBV6-5; TRBD2 matches 11 bases. Per the germline V gene, CDR1 is MNHEY and CDR2 is SVGAGI. J gave up 0 bases and V 6 bases, and 4 bases lay outside the gene matches. The CDR3 has 15 amino acids. The chain's CDR3 is CASRGTSGLSYEQYV. CDR3 bases: TGTGCCAGCAGGGGGACTAGCGGACTCTCCTACGAGCAGTACGTC.

The chain is built from TRBV5-1 and TRBJ2-7; 9 bases match TRBD1. Unmatched junction bases numbered 12, after V lost 8 bases and J lost 0 bases. Germline V gene sequence: CDR1 SGHRS, CDR2 YFSETQ. The CDR3 contains 16 residues. The CDR3 is CARDPGQGLSSYEQYV. CDR3 nucleotides: TGCGCCAGGGACCCGGGACAGGGTTTAAGCTCCTACGAGCAGTACGTC.

The rearrangement uses TRBV6-5 and TRBJ1-2; maybe TRBD1 (5 bases). Deletions cut 2 bases from V and 0 bases from J, with 10 bases between. Germline V lookup: CDR1 MNHEY, CDR2 SVGAGI. The CDR3 consists of 15 residues. The CDR3 region is CASSYAGGSNYGYTF. The CDR3 region has the DNA TGTGCCAGCAGTTACGCGGGGGGGTCTAACTATGGCTACACCTTC.

This rearrangement joins TRBV11-3 to TRBJ2-3, with 7 bases lining up with TRBD2. The length of the CDR3 is 16 residues. V shed 3 bases and J 3 bases; nucleotides not matched to a gene: 9. Germline V gives CDR1 SGHNT, CDR2 YENEEA. The CDR3 bases are TGTGCCAGCAGCTTGGGGAGGGCAGGTTATACAGATACGCAGTATTTT. Its translation is CASSLGRAGYTDTQYF. The variable domain in full, with the rest retrieved from reference TRBV11-3 and TRBJ2-3, is EAGVVQSPRYKIIEKKQPVAFWCNPISGHNTLYWYLQNLGQGPELLIRYENEEAVDDSQLPKDRFSAERLKGVDSTLKIQPAELGDSAVYLCASSLGRAGYTDTQYFGPGTRLTVL.

This chain connects TRBV27 to TRBJ2-3; a weak D match, TRBD1 (5 bases). Germline V gives CDR1 MNHEY, CDR2 SMNVEV (reference sequence). The CDR3 loop spans 14 amino acids. V lost 6 bases to trimming and J lost 0 bases, with 10 bases between them. The CDR3 protein is CASRNTGSTDTQYF. For the CDR3, the DNA is TGTGCCAGCAGAAATACAGGTAGCACAGATACGCAGTATTTT.

The chain employs TRBV11-2 and TRBJ1-2; 7 nucleotides match TRBD1. Germline V gives CDR1 SGHAT, CDR2 FQNNGV. The CDR3 is 11 amino acids. The V and J ends lost 6 bases and 13 bases, in that order; junction bases with no gene match: 8. The CDR3 DNA sequence: TGTGCCAGCAGTTTCGGGACAGTTCTCACCTTC. Translating it yields CASSFGTVLTF.

This clone was found once. This sequence joins TRBV3-1 (or the pseudogene TRBV3-2) and TRBJ1-6; 11 bases align to TRBD1. The CDR3 is 15 amino acids. After removal of 4 bases from V and 9 bases from J, the junction contained 5 bases not matched to a gene. Germline values: CDR1 LGHDT, CDR2 YNNKEL (reference sequence). Here the CDR3 reads CASSRRTGGSSPLHF. The CDR3 nucleotides read TGTGCCAGCAGCCGGCGGACAGGGGGCAGTTCACCCCTCCACTTT.

The count of this clone is one. The V call is TRBV21-1, the J call TRBJ1-2; TRBD1, the table's D call, lacks a check against the DNA. TRBV21-1 is listed as a pseudogene. The CDR3 sequence is 14 residues long. The CDR3 sequence is CASSKVTGNGGYTF. The CDR3 nucleotides are TGTGCCAGCAGCAAAGTGACAGGGAATGGAGGCTACACCTTC.

The rearrangement links TRBV6-5 to TRBJ2-5, with D possibly matching TRBD2 (5 bases). Trimming cost V 7 bases and J 5 bases, with 20 bases left between them. From germline, CDR1 is MNHEY and CDR2 SVGAGI. This CDR3 has 15 amino acids. CDR3 protein: CASTPGNSPPETQYF. The CDR3, as DNA: TGTGCCAGCACCCCGGGGAACAGCCCCCCGGAGACCCAGTACTTC.

This clone was observed a handful of times. The chain is built from TRBV5-1 and TRBJ1-3; the D gene is possibly TRBD1 (5 bases). Germline V gene sequence: CDR1 SGHRS, CDR2 YFSETQ. The CDR3 sequence is 15 residues long. The V end lost 0 bases, the J end lost 5 bases, and 12 bases lay between the germline ends. This CDR3 is CASSLDGGMRNTIYF. In nucleotides, the CDR3 is TGCGCCAGCAGCTTGGACGGGGGTATGAGAAACACCATATATTTT. Together with reference TRBV5-1 and TRBJ1-3, the CDR3 gives the full variable domain: KAGVTQTPRYLIKTRGQQVTLSCSPISGHRSVSWYQQTPGQGLQFLFEYFSETQRNKGNFPGRFSGRQFSNSRSEMNVSTLELGDSALYLCASSLDGGMRNTIYFGEGSWLTVV.

This chain uses TRBV10-2 with TRBJ1-6, with 8 bases lining up with TRBD1. Germline V gene lookup returns CDR1 WSHSY and CDR2 SAAADI. The ends lost 6 bases at V and 7 bases at J; junction bases unmatched: 8. The CDR3 is made up of 15 amino acids. CDR3 DNA: TGCGCCAGCAGCCTCAGGACAGGGAGGAATTCACCCCTCCACTTT. Amino acids: CASSLRTGRNSPLHF.

This clone was seen just once. The gene calls are TRBV7-2 and TRBJ1-5, with D unclear. In germline, CDR1 is SGHTA, CDR2 FQGNSA. The CDR3 loop spans 15 amino acids. Trimming left V 5 bases short and J 8 bases short, with 19 bases between. As DNA, the CDR3 is TGTGCCAGCAGCCCGACCTTCTCGGGTGGCAAGCCCCAGCATTTT. As protein: CASSPTFSGGKPQHF.

The rearrangement uses TRBV6-5 and TRBJ1-6, with TRBD1 as a possible D gene (6 bases). V lost 6 bases to trimming and J lost 10 bases, with 10 bases between them. This CDR3 contains 12 residues. Germline lookup yields CDR1 MNHEY and CDR2 SVGAGI. CDR3 residues: CASSPGESPLHF. CDR3 DNA sequence: TGTGCCAGCAGCCCAGGGGAATCACCCCTCCACTTT.

The chain uses TRBV4-1 and TRBJ1-1, with D tentatively TRBD1 (5 bases). The V gene's germline CDR1 is MGHRA and CDR2 YSYEKL. CDR3 size: 14 residues. The V end lost 1 base, the J end lost 8 bases, and 14 bases lay between the germline ends. This CDR3 is CASSQGGQGGEAFF. The CDR3 DNA reads TGCGCCAGCAGCCAAGGCGGGCAGGGAGGAGAAGCTTTCTTT.